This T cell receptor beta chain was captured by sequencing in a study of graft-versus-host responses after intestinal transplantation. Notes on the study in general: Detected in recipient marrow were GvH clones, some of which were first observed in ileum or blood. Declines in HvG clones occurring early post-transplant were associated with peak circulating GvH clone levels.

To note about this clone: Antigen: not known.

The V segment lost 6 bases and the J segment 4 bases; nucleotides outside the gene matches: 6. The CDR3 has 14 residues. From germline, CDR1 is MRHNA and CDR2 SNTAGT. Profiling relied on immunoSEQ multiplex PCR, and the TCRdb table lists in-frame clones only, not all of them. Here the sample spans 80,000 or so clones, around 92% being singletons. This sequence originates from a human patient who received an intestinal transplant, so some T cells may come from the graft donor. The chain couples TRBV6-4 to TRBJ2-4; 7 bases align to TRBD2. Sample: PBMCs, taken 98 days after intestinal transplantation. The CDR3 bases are TGTGCCAGCAGACCGGGAGGCCAGAAAAACATTCAGTACTTC. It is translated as CASRPGGQKNIQYF.